The 8 T cell receptor beta chains reported below all come from one sample, sequenced in a study of blood T cell repertoires in COVID-19. Produced via immunoSEQ multiplex PCR; TCRdb's table is partial and in-frame only. The table shows over 40,000 clones, with approximately 90% occurring only once. The sample was peripheral blood. The receptors here all came from a woman of 80 years or more with acute or convalescent COVID-19.

This clone appeared once. The gene calls are TRBV9 and TRBJ2-1; 9 nucleotides agree with TRBD2. Germline lookup yields CDR1 SGDLS and CDR2 YYNGEE. The trim removed 1 base at V and 8 bases at J, leaving 7 bases unmatched. There are 15 residues in the CDR3. This chain's CDR3 is CASSVSGTSLDEQFF. CDR3 bases: TGTGCCAGCAGCGTATCTGGGACTAGCTTAGATGAGCAGTTCTTC.

This rearrangement joins TRBV6-5 to TRBJ1-2; D is possibly TRBD1 (6 bases). This CDR3 spans 14 amino acids. CDR1 MNHEY and CDR2 SVGAGI come from the germline V gene. Between the trimmed V and J ends, which lost 10 bases and 8 bases, there was a span of 23 bases. The DNA of the CDR3 is TGTGCCACCACTCAAAGGGGGACACGAAAAGGCTACACCTTC. The encoded protein is CATTQRGTRKGYTF.

This CDR3 reads CASSTGQGGNQPQHF. The CDR3 coding sequence is TGTGCCAGCAGCACGGGACAGGGGGGCAATCAGCCCCAGCATTTT. The J gene is TRBJ1-5, the V gene TRBV9, with 11 bases aligning to TRBD1. CDR1 is SGDLS, CDR2 YYNGEE, per germline. This CDR3 has 15 amino acids. V gave up 4 bases and J gave up 2 bases; unmatched junction bases: 2. The complete variable domain, with remaining parts taken from reference TRBV9 and TRBJ1-5, reads DSGVTQTPKHLITATGQRVTLRCSPRSGDLSVYWYQQSLDQGLQFLIQYYNGEERAKGNILERFSAQQFPDLHSELNLSSLELGDSALYFCASSTGQGGNQPQHFGDGTRLSIL.

The rearrangement joins TRBV18 to TRBJ1-2; 7 bases are shared with TRBD1. The CDR3 length is 14 residues. From germline, CDR1 is KGHSH and CDR2 LQKENI. V shed 2 bases, J shed 6 bases, and the junction held 6 bases outside the gene matches. The CDR3 DNA is TGTGCCAGCTCACCAGGGGGACAGTCAGATGGCTACACCTTC. Translation: CASSPGGQSDGYTF.

This clone appeared once. This chain connects TRBV3-1 (or the pseudogene TRBV3-2) to TRBJ1-2, with 7 bases lining up with TRBD1. The CDR3 length is 14 residues. In germline, CDR1 is LGHDT, CDR2 YNNKEL (reference sequence). V lost 4 bases to trimming and J lost 6 bases; unmatched junction nucleotides: 8. CDR3 sequence: CASSLTARGNGYTF. CDR3 bases: TGTGCCAGCAGCCTGACTGCCAGGGGGAATGGCTACACCTTC.

The rearrangement uses TRBV14 and TRBJ1-4; TRBD1 matches at 9 bases. The CDR3 length is 15 residues. Trimming took 3 bases from V and 10 from J; bases not matched to a gene: 9. Germline CDR1 SGHDN, CDR2 FVKESK. CDR3 nucleotides: TGTGCCAGCAGCCAGCTGGGACAGGGTACCGGAAAACTGTTTTTT. It yields the protein CASSQLGQGTGKLFF.

The V gene is TRBV11-2, the J gene TRBJ1-1, with a weak D call TRBD1 (6 bases). Germline CDR1 and CDR2: SGHAT and FQNNGV. The ends were cut back, 3 bases at V and 0 bases at J, with 8 bases in the middle. CDR3 size: 14 residues. CDR3 region: CASSLDRVNTEAFF. The CDR3 DNA follows: TGTGCCAGCAGCTTGGACAGAGTGAACACTGAAGCTTTCTTT.

V usage is TRBV28 and J usage is TRBJ1-2; the D gene is possibly TRBD1 (5 bases). The CDR3 covers 12 residues. Germline values: CDR1 MDHEN, CDR2 SYDVKM. The ends were cut back, 7 bases at V and 4 bases at J, with 10 bases in the middle. CDR3 residues: CASTVGGYGYTF. The CDR3 bases are TGTGCCAGCACCGTCGGGGGCTATGGCTACACCTTC.